This T cell receptor (beta chain) originates from a study of blood T cell repertoires in COVID-19. Background on the study: The samples span acute and convalescent COVID-19 from the United States, Italy and Spain.

V shed 1 base and J shed 1 base, with 10 bases lying between them. The CDR3 consists of 15 residues. CDR1 SGHDT and CDR2 YYEEEE come from the germline V gene. This clone was detected once. Original analysis: Researchers report that nucleated cell counts were estimated from reference gene primer amplification. This table comes from immunoSEQ multiplex PCR, and its TCRdb copy is limited to in-frame clones, with some not included. From that table come the V and J calls and clone size; the DNA was used to work out D and trimming. The sample lists about 74,000 clones; around three quarters were seen once. Source material: peripheral blood. This TCR came from a human donor in a cohort sampled during active COVID-19. The rearrangement joins TRBV5-6 to TRBJ2-3; D may be TRBD2 (6 bases). This CDR3 reads CASSLRGLRTDTQYF. The CDR3 coding sequence is TGTGCCAGCAGCTTGCGGGGACTGCGCACAGATACGCAGTATTTT.